This T cell receptor (beta chain) stems from a study of blood T cell repertoires in COVID-19. Trimming removed 1 base at V and 0 bases at J, with 9 bases between. The germline V gene encodes CDR1 GTSNPN and CDR2 SVGIG (reference sequence). The CDR3 totals 14 residues. Assay: immunoSEQ multiplex PCR; the TCRdb copy retains only in-frame clones and omits some. The table has 90,000 to 120,000 clones, 70% to 90% seen once. Two negative PCRs, clearance, or symptom resolution characterized the recovered Cohort 3 donors. This clonotype was obtained from a woman between 50 and 59 years old who had recovered from COVID-19. V and J are TRBV30 and TRBJ1-1, with D unresolved. The sample comprised PBMCs or T cells enriched from blood (not recorded which). CDR3 sequence: CAWSGYNMNTEAFF. CDR3 DNA sequence: TGTGCCTGGAGTGGTTACAACATGAACACTGAAGCTTTCTTT.